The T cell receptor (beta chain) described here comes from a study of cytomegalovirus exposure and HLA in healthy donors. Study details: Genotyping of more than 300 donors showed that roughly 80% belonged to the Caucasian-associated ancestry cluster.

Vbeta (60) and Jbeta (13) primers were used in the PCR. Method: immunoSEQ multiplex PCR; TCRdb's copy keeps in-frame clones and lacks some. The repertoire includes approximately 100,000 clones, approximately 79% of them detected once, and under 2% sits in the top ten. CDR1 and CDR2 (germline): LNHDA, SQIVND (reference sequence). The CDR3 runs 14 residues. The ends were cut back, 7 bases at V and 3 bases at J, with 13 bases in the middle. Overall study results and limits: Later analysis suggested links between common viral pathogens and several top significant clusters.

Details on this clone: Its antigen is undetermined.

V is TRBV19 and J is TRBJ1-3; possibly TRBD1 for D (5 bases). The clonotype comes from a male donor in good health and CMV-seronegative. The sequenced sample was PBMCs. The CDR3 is CASKSQGSGNTIYF. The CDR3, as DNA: TGTGCCAGTAAATCGCAGGGAAGTGGAAACACCATATATTTT. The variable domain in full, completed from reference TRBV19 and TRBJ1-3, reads DGGITQSPKYLFRKEGQNVTLSCEQNLNHDAMYWYRQDPGQGLRLIYYSQIVNDFQKGDIAEGYSVSREKKESFPLTVTSAQKNPTAFYLCASKSQGSGNTIYFGEGSWLTVV.